This T cell receptor beta chain was retrieved from a study of blood T cell repertoires in COVID-19. Clones were sequenced by immunoSEQ multiplex PCR, and TCRdb holds only the in-frame ones, with some missing. This sample has about 250,000 clones; approximately 83% occur once, and the top ten carry about 8.9%. CDR1 and CDR2 from the germline V gene are SEHNR and FQNEAQ (reference sequence). Trimming removed 5 bases at V and 6 bases at J, with 10 bases between. CDR3 length: 12 amino acids. The sequencing sample was made of peripheral blood. The chain joins TRBV7-9 to TRBJ1-1, with D perhaps TRBD1 (6 bases). The TCR comes from an elderly man with acute or convalescent COVID-19. CDR3 sequence (DNA): TGTGCCAGCAGCACACAGGGTCCTGAAGCTTTCTTT. Its translation is CASSTQGPEAFF.